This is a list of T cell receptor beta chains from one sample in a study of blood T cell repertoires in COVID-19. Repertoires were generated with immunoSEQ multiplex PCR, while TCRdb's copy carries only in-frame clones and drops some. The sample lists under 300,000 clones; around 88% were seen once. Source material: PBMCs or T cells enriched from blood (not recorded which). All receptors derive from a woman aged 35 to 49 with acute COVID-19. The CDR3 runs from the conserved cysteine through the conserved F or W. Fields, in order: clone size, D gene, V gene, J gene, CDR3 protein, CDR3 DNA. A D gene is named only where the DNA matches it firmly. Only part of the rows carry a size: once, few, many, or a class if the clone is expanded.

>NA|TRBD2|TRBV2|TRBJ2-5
CASRRGGQETQYF
TGTGCCAGCAGACGGGGGGGCCAAGAGACCCAGTACTTC
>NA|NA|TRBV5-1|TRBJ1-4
CASSLTGNPGEKLFF
TGCGCCAGCAGCTTGACAGGGAATCCCGGTGAAAAACTGTTTTTT
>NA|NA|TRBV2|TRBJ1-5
CASSAGGFSNQPQHF
TGTGCCAGCAGCGCCGGGGGGTTTAGCAATCAGCCCCAGCATTTT
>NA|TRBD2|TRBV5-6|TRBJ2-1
CASSPGGREYNEQFF
TGTGCCAGCAGCCCGGGCGGGAGGGAGTACAATGAGCAGTTCTTC
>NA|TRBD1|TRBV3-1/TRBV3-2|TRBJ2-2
CASSPVGQGAPNTGELFF
TGTGCCAGCAGCCCAGTGGGACAGGGGGCGCCGAACACCGGGGAGCTGTTTTTT
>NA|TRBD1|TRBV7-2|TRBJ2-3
CASSFTLGRGPDTQYF
TGTGCCAGCAGCTTCACATTAGGCAGGGGGCCAGATACGCAGTATTTT
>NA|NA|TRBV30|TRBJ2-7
CAWSGDYEQYF
TGTGCCTGGAGTGGAGACTACGAGCAGTACTTC
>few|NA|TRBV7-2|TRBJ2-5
CASSLRSPSWETQYF
TGTGCCAGCAGCTTAAGATCGCCTAGCTGGGAGACCCAGTACTTC
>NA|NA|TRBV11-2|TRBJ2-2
CASSFPWGGTNTGELFF
TGTGCCAGCAGCTTCCCATGGGGCGGGACGAACACCGGGGAGCTGTTTTTT
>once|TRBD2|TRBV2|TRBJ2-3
CAGRAGGFTDTQYF
TGTGCCGGACGTGCGGGGGGATTCACAGATACGCAGTATTTT
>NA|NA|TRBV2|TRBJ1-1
CASSEENLGRAFF
TGTGCCAGCAGTGAAGAGAACCTCGGGAGAGCTTTCTTT
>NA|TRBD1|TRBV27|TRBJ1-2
CASSLRGLRGYTF
TGTGCCAGCAGTTTAAGGGGGCTAAGGGGCTACACCTTC
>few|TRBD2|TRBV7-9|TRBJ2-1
CASSLKREIIHNEQFF
TGTGCCAGCAGCCTCAAGCGGGAGATTATCCACAATGAGCAGTTCTTC
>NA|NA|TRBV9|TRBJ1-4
CASSVEKTGKLFF
TGTGCCAGCAGCGTAGAGAAAACCGGAAAACTGTTTTTT
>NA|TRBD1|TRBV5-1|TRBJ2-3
CASSQAAGGRADTQYF
TGCGCCAGCAGCCAAGCTGCAGGGGGTCGGGCAGATACGCAGTATTTT
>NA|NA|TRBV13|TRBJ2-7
CASSLGEREQYF
TGTGCCAGCAGCTTAGGCGAGCGCGAGCAGTACTTC
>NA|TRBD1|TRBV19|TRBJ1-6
CASKDRADNSPLHF
TGTGCCAGTAAGGACAGGGCCGATAATTCACCCCTCCACTTT
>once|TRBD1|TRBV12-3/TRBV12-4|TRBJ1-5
CASKQGDQPQHF
TGTGCCAGCAAACAGGGGGATCAGCCCCAGCATTTT
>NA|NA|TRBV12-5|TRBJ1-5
CASGLEIQGTRQPQHF
TGTGCTAGTGGTTTGGAAATCCAGGGAACGCGGCAGCCCCAGCATTTT
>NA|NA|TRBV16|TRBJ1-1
CASSQSAGAGEAFF
TGTGCCAGCAGCCAATCAGCAGGGGCGGGTGAAGCTTTCTTT
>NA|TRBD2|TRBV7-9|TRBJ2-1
CASSSKGGSGGAPYNEQFF
TGTGCCAGCAGTTCAAAAGGTGGCAGCGGGGGGGCCCCCTACAATGAGCAGTTCTTC
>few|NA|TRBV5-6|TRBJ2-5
CASSTGGTQYF
TGTGCCAGCAGCACGGGTGGGACCCAGTACTTC
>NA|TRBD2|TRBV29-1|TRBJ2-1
CSVEWASGRSEQFF
TGCAGCGTTGAGTGGGCTAGCGGTCGTTCCGAGCAGTTCTTC
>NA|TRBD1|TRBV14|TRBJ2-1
CASSPGQVYNEQFF
TGTGCCAGCAGCCCGGGACAGGTCTACAATGAGCAGTTCTTC
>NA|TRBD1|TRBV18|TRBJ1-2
CASSPVNRGYGYTF
TGTGCCAGCTCACCGGTGAACAGGGGCTATGGCTACACCTTC
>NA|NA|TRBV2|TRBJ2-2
CASSSENTGELFF
TGTGCCAGCAGTTCAGAGAACACCGGGGAGCTGTTTTTT
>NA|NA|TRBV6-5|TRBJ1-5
CASSGTHQPQHF
TGTGCCAGCAGCGGGACACATCAGCCCCAGCATTTT
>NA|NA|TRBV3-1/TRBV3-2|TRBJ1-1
CASSQDWQGNTEAFF
TGTGCCAGCAGCCAAGATTGGCAGGGCAACACTGAAGCTTTCTTT
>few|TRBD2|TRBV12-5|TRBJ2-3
CASGFGRGRVDTQYF
TGTGCTAGTGGTTTCGGGAGGGGGAGGGTAGATACGCAGTATTTT
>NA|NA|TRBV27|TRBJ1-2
CASSLRTGSGYGYTF
TGTGCCAGCAGTTTAAGGACGGGGTCGGGCTATGGCTACACCTTC
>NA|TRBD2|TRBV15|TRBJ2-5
CATSRDLAGIQETQYF
TGTGCCACCAGCAGAGACCTAGCGGGAATCCAAGAGACCCAGTACTTC
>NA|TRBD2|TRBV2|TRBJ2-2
CASRAIAGEAGELFF
TGTGCCAGCAGAGCTATAGCGGGGGAGGCCGGGGAGCTGTTTTTT
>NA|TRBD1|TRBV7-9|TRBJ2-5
CASSFFPGTGQTQYF
TGTGCCAGCAGCTTTTTCCCCGGGACAGGGCAGACCCAGTACTTC
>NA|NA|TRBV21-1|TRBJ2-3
CASFRGGSTDTQYF
TGTGCCAGCTTCAGGGGCGGGAGCACAGATACGCAGTATTTT
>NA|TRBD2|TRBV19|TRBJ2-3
CASRAGGDTDTQYF
TGTGCCAGTAGAGCGGGAGGGGACACAGATACGCAGTATTTT
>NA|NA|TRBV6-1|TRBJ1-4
CASSEFGGVPNEKLFF
TGTGCCAGCAGTGAATTCGGGGGTGTGCCTAATGAAAAACTGTTTTTT
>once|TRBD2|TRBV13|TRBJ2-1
CASSLALAGAYNEQFF
TGTGCCAGCAGCTTAGCACTAGCGGGAGCCTACAATGAGCAGTTCTTC
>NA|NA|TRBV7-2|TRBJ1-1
CASSLNRNTEAFF
TGTGCCAGCAGCTTAAACAGGAACACTGAAGCTTTCTTT
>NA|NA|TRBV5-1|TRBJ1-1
CASSLSARGGTEAFF
TGCGCCAGCAGCCTGTCAGCAAGGGGTGGCACTGAAGCTTTCTTT
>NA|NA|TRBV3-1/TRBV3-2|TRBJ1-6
CASSQVGGSPLHF
TGTGCCAGCAGCCAAGTGGGGGGTTCACCCCTCCACTTT
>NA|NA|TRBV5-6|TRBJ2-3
CASSNLGGPSTDTQYF
TGTGCCAGCAGCAACCTAGGTGGTCCTAGCACAGATACGCAGTATTTT
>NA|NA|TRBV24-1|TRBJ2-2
CATSEGRGTGELFF
TGTGCCACCAGTGAAGGTCGAGGGACCGGGGAGCTGTTTTTT
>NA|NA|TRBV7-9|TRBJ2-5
CASSPRRVGGQETQYF
TGTGCCAGCAGCCCCAGGCGGGTAGGAGGACAAGAGACCCAGTACTTC
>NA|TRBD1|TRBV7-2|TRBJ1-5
CASSLRGQGSQPQHF
TGTGCCAGCAGCTTAAGGGGACAGGGTAGTCAGCCCCAGCATTTT
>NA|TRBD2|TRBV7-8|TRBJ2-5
CASSSDSGIGQETQYF
TGTGCCAGCAGCTCCGATAGCGGGATCGGTCAAGAGACCCAGTACTTC
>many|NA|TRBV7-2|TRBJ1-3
CASSPLAQDSGNTIYF
TGTGCCAGCAGCCCCCTCGCACAGGACTCTGGAAACACCATATATTTT
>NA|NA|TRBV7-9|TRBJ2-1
CASSPGLLGEQFF
TGTGCCAGCAGCCCCGGACTGTTAGGGGAGCAGTTCTTC
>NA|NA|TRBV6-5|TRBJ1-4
CASSRRVREKLFF
TGTGCCAGCTCGCGCAGGGTACGGGAAAAACTGTTTTTT
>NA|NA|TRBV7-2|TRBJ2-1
CASSLNRGGGNNEQFF
TGTGCCAGCAGCTTAAATCGAGGGGGGGGGAACAATGAGCAGTTCTTC
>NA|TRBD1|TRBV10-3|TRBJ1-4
CAISGDRTNEKLFF
TGTGCCATCAGTGGGGACAGGACTAATGAAAAACTGTTTTTT
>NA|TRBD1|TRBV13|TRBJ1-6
CASSYGQGDSPLHF
TGTGCCAGCAGCTACGGACAGGGTGATTCACCCCTCCACTTT
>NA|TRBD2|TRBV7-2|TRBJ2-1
CASSRSGRENEQFF
TGTGCCAGCAGCCGTAGCGGGAGGGAGAATGAGCAGTTCTTC
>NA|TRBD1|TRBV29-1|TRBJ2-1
CSVDLGWGQSSYNEQFF
TGCAGCGTTGATTTGGGGTGGGGACAGAGCTCCTACAATGAGCAGTTCTTC